This TCR beta chain originates from a study of monozygotic twins with inflammatory bowel disease (dated by TCRdb to between 2018 and 2021). Context from the whole study: The complete study included about 30 monozygotic twin pairs: 19 IBD-discordant Danish pairs and nine German pairs, of which four were IBD-concordant and five were IBD-discordant. Within discordant pairs, disease-associated traits were sought mainly by comparing IBD patients with their genetically identical healthy co-twins. Each individual had, on average, about 151 000 unique TCRalpha sequences and 181 000 unique TCRbeta sequences available for analysis. Study-wide conclusions, independent of this receptor: Fewer clonotypes were shared with other individuals by IBD patients than by healthy twins, most markedly in patients showing signs of disease activity. Measured by the inverse Simpson index, TCRbeta repertoire diversity was lower in IBD patients than in their healthy co-twins. The results gave no support for a single strong signal or clonotype linked to IBD. Different T cell subtypes could not be distinguished in the analysis. No difference in repertoire similarity was observed between concordant and discordant twins, possibly owing to limited statistical power. Because patients were on differing immunosuppressive treatments, the repertoires may have picked up extra background noise and inter-individual variability.

The CDR3 runs 12 amino acids, cysteine and phenylalanine included. Only the protein is on record. The germline V gene encodes CDR1 LGHDT and CDR2 YNNKEL (reference sequence). Library method: 5' RACE. Preparation of each TCR library used around 3.5 ug of total RNA. For each sample, cDNA synthesis was carried out in eight separate reactions using SMARTScribe reverse transcriptase. During cDNA synthesis, template switching introduced unique molecular identifiers that contained a 6-nucleotide sample barcode. TCRalpha and TCRbeta cDNA was amplified in two nested PCRs of roughly 16 and 10 cycles, and bead purification was carried out after each PCR. Before amplification, the cDNA was both treated with uracil DNA-glycosylase and purified with the QIAquick PCR purification kit. In the second PCR, Illumina TruSeq-compatible adapters and sample-specific barcodes were added. Library quality and concentration were assessed using TapeStation and Qubit, and approximately 5 ng of each library was pooled. Sequencing of the pooled libraries was done on an Illumina HiSeq2500 single-index Rapid Run using custom sequencing primers and 2 x 100 bp reads. Processing in the source paper ran as follows. PCR and sequencing errors were corrected by UMI-based consensus assembly using MiGEC version 1.2.6. V(D)J alignment, clonotype assembly and CDR3 extraction were performed with MiXCR version 2.1.1. To normalise gene usage, clonotype sharing and MAIT/NKT TCR abundance, the top 1000, 10 000 and 20 000 clonotypes in each sample were analysed. Diversity was computed as the inverse Simpson index with the vegan R package after downsampling to 27 000 UMIs. Paired Mann-Whitney U tests were applied to discordant twin pairs, and Benjamini-Hochberg correction was used for multiple testing. Reprocessed by TCRdb, the reads give a single entry per CDR3 protein sequence, without DNA. TCRdb, rather than the study authors, made the V and J calls. The record for this sample contains about 380,000 distinct CDR3 sequences. In total, the top ten clones hold approximately 2.4% of the sample.

From each donor, an approximately 2.4 ml peripheral blood sample was drawn into PAXgene tubes and stored at -80 degrees C. Without T cell sorting, total RNA was isolated from whole blood using the PAXgene blood miRNA kit on an automated QIAcube. Peripheral blood from monozygotic twin pairs concordant or discordant for inflammatory bowel disease was subjected to deep TCRalpha and TCRbeta repertoire profiling with unique molecular barcoding. Smoking habits were recorded for all twin pairs, and each individual was classified as a current, former or never smoker. A remark on this clonotype: Its antigen remains undetermined.

The V gene is TRBV3-1 and the J gene is TRBJ1-2. The TCR originated in a human donor with ulcerative colitis or Crohn's disease, or a healthy co-twin of an affected twin (not recorded which). Sequenced input: blood. CDR3 reads: CASSHGLYGYTF.